The next 29 T cell receptor beta chains were all read from a single sample in a study of cytomegalovirus exposure and HLA in healthy donors. Sequenced by immunoSEQ multiplex PCR; TCRdb stores in-frame clones only, minus some. The sample lists approximately 160,000 clones; nearly 90% were seen once. Specimen: PBMCs. Receptor source: a woman aged 18-29 years in good health and CMV-seropositive.

The chain joins TRBV30 to TRBJ1-1; a weak D match, TRBD1 (5 bases). Germline loops: CDR1 GTSNPN, CDR2 SVGIG (reference sequence). The CDR3 is made up of 13 amino acids. The ends were cut back, 2 bases at V and 4 bases at J, with 11 bases in the middle. The CDR3 region has the DNA TGTGCCTGGAGTATTCAGGGAGGCACTGAAGCTTTCTTT. Protein sequence: CAWSIQGGTEAFF.

The chain combines TRBV5-1 with TRBJ1-5; D call uncertain. The V end was cut by 1 base, the J end by 0 bases, with 5 bases between. CDR1 is SGHRS, CDR2 YFSETQ, per germline. This CDR3 spans 14 amino acids. The CDR3 sequence: CASSLNYSNQPQHF. In DNA, the CDR3 is TGCGCCAGCAGCTTGAATTATAGCAATCAGCCCCAGCATTTT.

The chain uses TRBV5-1 and TRBJ2-5; D may be TRBD1 (5 bases). The CDR3 is made up of 14 amino acids. V was shortened by 3 bases and J by 2 bases, with 11 bases between the two germline ends. Germline-derived CDR1 and CDR2 are SGHRS and YFSETQ. In DNA, the CDR3 is TGCGCCAGCAGCTCCCTACAGGCTCAAGAGACCCAGTACTTC. Its translation is CASSSLQAQETQYF.

V and J are TRBV25-1 and TRBJ1-2; 8 nucleotides agree with TRBD1. The CDR3 covers 16 residues. Per the germline V gene, CDR1 is MGHDK and CDR2 is SYGVNS. V dropped 5 bases and J dropped 8; count of bases not matched to a gene: 16. The DNA for the CDR3 is TGTGCCAGCAGTCCCAAACTAATCAGGGGGCTAAGAGGCTACACCTTC. Its translation is CASSPKLIRGLRGYTF.

The genes are TRBV4-3 and TRBJ1-4, with 7 bases lining up with TRBD1. CDR3 length equals 14 residues. CDR1 LGHNA and CDR2 YSLEER come from the germline V gene. V lost 2 bases, J lost 7 bases, and 4 bases stayed unmatched. CDR3 nucleotide sequence: TGCGCCAGCAGCCAACACTCAGGGGGTGAAAAACTGTTTTTT. It encodes CASSQHSGGEKLFF.

This sequence joins TRBV5-4 and TRBJ1-4, with TRBD1 identical over 9 bases. With 5 bases clipped from V and 2 bases from J, the junction kept 7 bases outside the gene matches. Germline loops: CDR1 SGHNT, CDR2 YYREEE (reference sequence). The CDR3 sequence is 16 residues long. CDR3 sequence (DNA): TGTGCCAGCAGTCGGGACAGGGACTGGACTAATGAAAAACTGTTTTTT. The encoded protein is CASSRDRDWTNEKLFF.

The V and J genes are TRBV5-1 and TRBJ2-4, with 7 bases matching TRBD2. V shed 6 bases and J 9 bases; nucleotides not matched to a gene: 12. The CDR3 is 14 residues long. Per the germline V gene, CDR1 is SGHRS and CDR2 is YFSETQ. CDR3 residues: CASMLRLGGAIQYF. Here the CDR3 DNA reads TGCGCCAGCATGCTTAGATTGGGAGGGGCCATTCAGTACTTC.

The gene calls are TRBV10-3 and TRBJ1-1; unclear D gene. Germline loops: CDR1 ENHRY, CDR2 SYGVKD. Between the trimmed V and J ends, which lost 3 bases and 1 base, there was a span of 9 bases. CDR3 length: 14 amino acids. DNA for the CDR3: TGTGCCATCAGTGAACTTTCCCCGAACACTGAAGCTTTCTTT. Residues: CAISELSPNTEAFF.

The chain joins TRBV10-1 to TRBJ2-5; TRBD2 aligns across 7 bases. This CDR3 region has 14 residues. Germline CDR1 is WNHNN and CDR2 is SYGVQD (reference sequence). The V gene end was trimmed by 0 bases and the J gene end by 3 bases; junction bases not matched to a gene: 1. The CDR3 nucleotides read TGCGCCAGCAGTGAGTCGGGGAGGGAAGAGACCCAGTACTTC. This sequence encodes CASSESGREETQYF.

The CDR3 nucleotides are TGTGCCAGCAGCCGCGCTTATAGCGGGAGGGCCGGTGTCGAGACCCAGTACTTC. Amino acids: CASSRAYSGRAGVETQYF. The gene calls are TRBV5-4 and TRBJ2-5; 11 nucleotides agree with TRBD2. Losses at the gene ends were 4 bases for V and 5 bases for J; bases not matched to a gene: 16. The germline V gene has CDR1 SGHNT and CDR2 YYREEE (reference sequence). The CDR3 is 18 residues long.

This clone was picked up one time. The chain carries TRBV4-2 and TRBJ2-1; TRBD1 aligns across 7 bases. Germline values: CDR1 LGHNA, CDR2 YNFKEQ. The ends lost 1 base at V and 5 bases at J; junction bases unmatched: 5. This CDR3 is 15 amino acids long. As DNA, the CDR3 is TGTGCCAGCAGCCAAGTTCTTGGGACAGACAATGAGCAGTTCTTC. It specifies CASSQVLGTDNEQFF.

The V gene is TRBV19, the J gene TRBJ2-7; TRBD1 agrees at 7 bases. J lost 3 bases, V lost 5 bases, and 10 bases had no gene match. The germline CDR1 and CDR2 sequences are LNHDA and SQIVND (reference sequence). This CDR3 has 15 residues. The CDR3 DNA sequence: TGTGCCAGTAGTTGGGGATGGGGACAGTTCTACGAGCAGTACTTC. It encodes CASSWGWGQFYEQYF.

The chain combines TRBV7-2 with TRBJ1-5, with D unclear. CDR3 length: 15 residues. CDR1 and CDR2 (germline): SGHTA, FQGNSA. V lost 1 base, J lost 7 bases, and 14 bases lay in between. The CDR3 DNA reads as TGTGCCAGCAGCTTAGGAGGGTCGGTAGGACAGCCCCAGCATTTT. Its protein is CASSLGGSVGQPQHF.

The chain links TRBV29-1 to TRBJ2-2; possible D gene TRBD2, 7 bases. CDR1 and CDR2 (germline): SQVTM, ANQGSEA. Trimming took off 0 bases at V and 3 bases at J, with 11 bases between the two ends. This CDR3 has 15 amino acids. The CDR3 here is CSVEEGGLDTGELFF. Here the CDR3 DNA reads TGCAGCGTTGAAGAGGGGGGGCTCGACACCGGGGAGCTGTTTTTT.

This chain uses TRBV7-9 with TRBJ2-7; D uncertain. This CDR3 is built from 14 residues. Looked up from germline, CDR1 is SEHNR and CDR2 is FQNEAQ (reference sequence). V gave up 6 bases and J gave up 4 bases, with 16 bases separating them. The chain's CDR3 is CASSSFSVRYEQYF. CDR3 DNA: TGTGCCAGCAGTTCCTTTAGTGTAAGATACGAGCAGTACTTC.

The chain has TRBV6-6 and TRBJ2-1, with D tentatively TRBD2 (7 bases). V was cut by 2 bases and J by 4 bases, with 12 bases left in between. CDR3 length: 15 amino acids. Per germline, CDR1 MNHNY and CDR2 SVGAGI (reference sequence). The CDR3 nucleotides read TGTGCCAGCAGTTACGGGGGAGGGGGTTACAATGAGCAGTTCTTC. Protein product: CASSYGGGGYNEQFF.

The chain links TRBV2 to TRBJ1-1; 7 bases match TRBD1. V lost 6 bases and J lost 1; bases outside the gene matches: 2. The CDR3 spans 13 residues. Germline CDR1 and CDR2: SNHLY and FYNNEI. In DNA, the CDR3 is TGTGCCAGCAGGGGGGACAGGAACACTGAAGCTTTCTTT. It encodes CASRGDRNTEAFF.

This clone was counted a single time. The chain combines TRBV7-2 with TRBJ1-1; possible D gene TRBD1, 5 bases. From germline, CDR1 is SGHTA and CDR2 FQGNSA. This CDR3 has 13 residues. Trimming left V 8 bases short and J 6 bases short, with 16 bases between. The CDR3 loop reads CASLSGIRPEAFF. The CDR3 region has the DNA TGTGCCAGCCTTTCAGGGATTCGACCTGAAGCTTTCTTT.

The chain recombines TRBV7-2 with TRBJ1-1; unclear D gene. Germline lookup yields CDR1 SGHTA and CDR2 FQGNSA. V shed 1 base and J shed 10 bases, with 13 bases lying between them. The CDR3 extends over 13 amino acids. The DNA of the CDR3 is TGTGCCAGCAGCTTAGACCCGGGTTTCGGAGCTTTCTTT. Its translation is CASSLDPGFGAFF.

This clone has more than one count but fewer than ten. V is TRBV7-9 and J is TRBJ2-7; TRBD1 matches 10 bases. This CDR3 has 15 amino acids. The V segment lost 3 bases and the J segment 3 bases; nucleotides outside the gene matches: 5. Germline lookup yields CDR1 SEHNR and CDR2 FQNEAQ (reference sequence). The CDR3 reads CASSFSGTGDYEQYF. The CDR3 DNA reads TGTGCCAGCAGCTTTTCCGGGACAGGGGACTACGAGCAGTACTTC.

The chain combines TRBV5-6 with TRBJ1-1; D is possibly TRBD1 (5 bases). The V end lost 4 bases, the J end lost 2 bases, and 18 bases lay between the germline ends. The CDR3 has 16 amino acids. Germline-derived CDR1 and CDR2 are SGHDT and YYEEEE. The CDR3 here is CASSKTTRQSNTEAFF. The CDR3 coding sequence is TGTGCCAGCAGCAAAACTACAAGACAGTCCAACACTGAAGCTTTCTTT.

The chain is built from TRBV7-2 and TRBJ1-2; TRBD1 matches at 12 bases. J gave up 7 bases and V 7 bases, and 10 bases lay outside the gene matches. The CDR3 is 15 amino acids. Germline V lookup: CDR1 SGHTA, CDR2 FQGNSA. In DNA form, the CDR3 reads TGTGCCAGCAATCTAGCCGGGACAGGGGGCGGTGGCTACACCTTC. This encodes CASNLAGTGGGGYTF.

The chain joins TRBV9 to TRBJ1-2; D is undetermined. CDR3 length equals 14 residues. The germline V gene has CDR1 SGDLS and CDR2 YYNGEE. V lost 0 bases and J lost 2, with 8 bases in between. The CDR3 loop reads CASSVGIENYGYTF. Here the CDR3 DNA reads TGTGCCAGCAGCGTAGGAATTGAGAACTATGGCTACACCTTC. The full variable domain, with the rest looked up from reference TRBV9 and TRBJ1-2, is DSGVTQTPKHLITATGQRVTLRCSPRSGDLSVYWYQQSLDQGLQFLIQYYNGEERAKGNILERFSAQQFPDLHSELNLSSLELGDSALYFCASSVGIENYGYTFGSGTRLTVV.

This chain links TRBV5-4 with TRBJ1-1, with D possibly matching TRBD1 (6 bases). This CDR3 has 15 amino acids. V lost 0 bases and J lost 4, with 13 bases in between. Germline V gives CDR1 SGHNT, CDR2 YYREEE (reference sequence). The CDR3 DNA reads TGTGCCAGCAGCTTGGAACAGGGAAGGACCACTGAAGCTTTCTTT. Amino acid sequence: CASSLEQGRTTEAFF.

About this clone: Other DNA sequences in the same sample also yield this CDR3. The chain combines TRBV7-2 with TRBJ2-7; TRBD2 matches 8 bases. Germline V lookup: CDR1 SGHTA, CDR2 FQGNSA. With 1 base clipped from V and 2 bases from J, the junction kept 4 bases outside the gene matches. The CDR3 sequence is 15 residues long. CDR3 coding DNA: TGTGCCAGCAGCTTAGTTGGCGGGGGGACCTACGAGCAGTACTTC. Encoded protein: CASSLVGGGTYEQYF.

The chain couples TRBV20-1 to TRBJ1-1, with unresolved D. Trimming pared 3 bases from V and 8 bases from J, leaving 10 bases between. Germline V gene sequence: CDR1 DFQATT, CDR2 SNEGSKA (reference sequence). This CDR3 comprises 11 residues. For the CDR3, the DNA is TGCAGTGCTAGCCGGGAGCTCGAAGCTTTCTTT. Protein: CSASRELEAFF.

As for this clone: Other DNA sequences from this sample encode an identical CDR3 as well. This rearrangement joins TRBV11-3 to TRBJ2-5, with TRBD1 as a possible D gene (6 bases). The germline V gene encodes CDR1 SGHNT and CDR2 YENEEA. The CDR3 loop spans 12 amino acids. V dropped 3 bases and J dropped 5 bases, with 7 bases sitting between them. Here the CDR3 DNA reads TGTGCCAGCAGCTTCAGGGGCGAGACCCAGTACTTC. It yields the protein CASSFRGETQYF.

This chain joins TRBV2 and TRBJ2-5; D may be TRBD2 (5 bases). V was cut by 9 bases and J by 4 bases, with 21 bases left in between. The germline CDR1 and CDR2 sequences are SNHLY and FYNNEI. The CDR3 loop spans 15 amino acids. The chain's CDR3 is CASRDGSGEGETQYF. The CDR3 coding sequence is TGTGCCAGTAGAGATGGGAGCGGAGAGGGAGAGACCCAGTACTTC.

This rearrangement joins TRBV7-3 to TRBJ2-5, with 10 positions matching TRBD1. The CDR3 runs 15 residues. The V gene end was trimmed by 5 bases and the J gene end by 5 bases; junction bases not matched to a gene: 8. Germline CDR1 and CDR2: SGHTA and FQGTGA. The CDR3, as DNA: TGTGCCAGCAGCGCGCGACAGGGGGCGCGGGAGACCCAGTACTTC. Translated: CASSARQGARETQYF. Full variable domain (missing parts from reference TRBV7-3 and TRBJ2-5): GAGVSQTPSNKVTEKGKYVELRCDPISGHTALYWYRQSLGQGPEFLIYFQGTGAADDSGLPNDRFFAVRPEGSVSTLKIQRTERGDSAVYLCASSARQGARETQYFGPGTRLLVL.